Listed below are T cell receptor beta chains from one sample, sequenced in a study of CXCR3-negative and CXCR3-positive naive CD8 T cells. TCRdb reprocessed the 5' RACE reads, keeping one entry per CDR3 protein, no DNA. The sample holds some 130,000 distinct CDR3 sequences. Sequenced sample: naive CXCR3- CD8+ T cells from blood. These receptors were obtained from a human donor in good health. Some clones in this sample may be carry-over from other donors' samples. CDR3s include the opening cysteine and the closing phenylalanine or tryptophan. Fields, in order: J gene, CDR3 length, V gene, CDR3 protein.

J gene: TRBJ1-2; CDR3 length: 15; V gene: TRBV4-1; CDR3 protein: CASSQDGDRGYGYTF
J gene: TRBJ2-5; CDR3 length: 14; V gene: TRBV7-3; CDR3 protein: CASSLVLAEETQYF
J gene: TRBJ2-5; CDR3 length: 15; V gene: TRBV14; CDR3 protein: CASSQDLVRGETQYF
J gene: TRBJ2-1; CDR3 length: 13; V gene: TRBV19; CDR3 protein: CASRQAPYNEQFF
J gene: TRBJ2-7; CDR3 length: 14; V gene: TRBV7-9; CDR3 protein: CASSDRDRSYEQYF
J gene: TRBJ2-4; CDR3 length: 18; V gene: TRBV10-3; CDR3 protein: CAISESWLAGDDKNIQYF
J gene: TRBJ1-5; CDR3 length: 15; V gene: TRBV4-3; CDR3 protein: CASSQGVGSNQPQHF
J gene: TRBJ2-1; CDR3 length: 15; V gene: TRBV29-1; CDR3 protein: CSVRTGHSSYNEQFF
J gene: TRBJ1-4; CDR3 length: 14; V gene: TRBV12-3/TRBV12-4; CDR3 protein: CASSLWATHEKLFF
J gene: TRBJ2-2; CDR3 length: 16; V gene: TRBV4-1; CDR3 protein: CASSRTVGQGGGELFF
J gene: TRBJ2-5; CDR3 length: 16; V gene: TRBV7-3; CDR3 protein: CASSWTGYGSQETQYF
J gene: TRBJ2-7; CDR3 length: 18; V gene: TRBV7-9; CDR3 protein: CASSSTFAVRGGSYEQYF
J gene: TRBJ2-7; CDR3 length: 15; V gene: TRBV3-1; CDR3 protein: CASSQGDRESDEQYF
J gene: TRBJ1-4; CDR3 length: 18; V gene: TRBV28; CDR3 protein: CASSLPGQGGPTNEKLFF
J gene: TRBJ2-7; CDR3 length: 15; V gene: TRBV5-1; CDR3 protein: CASSLAGRVVDEQYF
J gene: TRBJ2-7; CDR3 length: 14; V gene: TRBV4-2; CDR3 protein: CASSSGTGAYEQYF
J gene: TRBJ2-5; CDR3 length: 15; V gene: TRBV7-7; CDR3 protein: CASSFRALAEETQYF
J gene: TRBJ2-1; CDR3 length: 13; V gene: TRBV6-5; CDR3 protein: CASSRRGDNEQFF
J gene: TRBJ2-2; CDR3 length: 15; V gene: TRBV7-3; CDR3 protein: CASSLSPTKTGELFF
J gene: TRBJ2-5; CDR3 length: 17; V gene: TRBV7-9; CDR3 protein: CASSLVLAGGLQETQYF
J gene: TRBJ2-7; CDR3 length: 18; V gene: TRBV2; CDR3 protein: CASSEGFGTGGPYNEQYF
J gene: TRBJ2-7; CDR3 length: 15; V gene: TRBV5-1; CDR3 protein: CASSGSGTSGYEQYF
J gene: TRBJ2-3; CDR3 length: 14; V gene: TRBV5-5; CDR3 protein: CASSLASVTDTQYF
J gene: TRBJ1-2; CDR3 length: 12; V gene: TRBV29-1; CDR3 protein: CSVAGTGHGYTF
J gene: TRBJ2-1; CDR3 length: 14; V gene: TRBV6-2/TRBV6-3; CDR3 protein: CASSYVDRDNEQFF
J gene: TRBJ2-2; CDR3 length: 13; V gene: TRBV29-1; CDR3 protein: CSLRDSNTGELFF
J gene: TRBJ2-3; CDR3 length: 17; V gene: TRBV15; CDR3 protein: CATSGGQRQATTDTQYF
J gene: TRBJ1-5; CDR3 length: 13; V gene: TRBV12-3/TRBV12-4; CDR3 protein: CASSLSGGQPQHF
J gene: TRBJ2-2; CDR3 length: 17; V gene: TRBV7-2; CDR3 protein: CASSFPSGRAATGELFF
J gene: TRBJ2-3; CDR3 length: 13; V gene: TRBV29-1; CDR3 protein: CSARVKTTDTQYF
J gene: TRBJ2-3; CDR3 length: 16; V gene: TRBV29-1; CDR3 protein: CSVEPREGGRTDTQYF
J gene: TRBJ2-1; CDR3 length: 15; V gene: TRBV12-3/TRBV12-4; CDR3 protein: CASSLGQAPINEQFF
J gene: TRBJ2-5; CDR3 length: 15; V gene: TRBV7-9; CDR3 protein: CASSHRDQQEETQYF
J gene: TRBJ2-1; CDR3 length: 18; V gene: TRBV2; CDR3 protein: CASLTTRAEGSSYNEQFF
J gene: TRBJ2-7; CDR3 length: 15; V gene: TRBV19; CDR3 protein: CASSIYWDRAVEQYF
J gene: TRBJ2-1; CDR3 length: 14; V gene: TRBV29-1; CDR3 protein: CSVDPGQLYNEQFF
J gene: TRBJ2-2; CDR3 length: 15; V gene: TRBV28; CDR3 protein: CASSFGVANTGELFF
J gene: TRBJ2-1; CDR3 length: 16; V gene: TRBV4-1; CDR3 protein: CASSQVRGATYNEQFF
J gene: TRBJ2-1; CDR3 length: 16; V gene: TRBV4-3; CDR3 protein: CASSQDRGGVGNEQFF
J gene: TRBJ2-3; CDR3 length: 13; V gene: TRBV6-2/TRBV6-3; CDR3 protein: CASSYPQGFTQYF
J gene: TRBJ1-1; CDR3 length: 14; V gene: TRBV30; CDR3 protein: CAWSVQGRNTEAFF
J gene: TRBJ2-7; CDR3 length: 13; V gene: TRBV6-6; CDR3 protein: CASSPGQIWQQYF
J gene: TRBJ2-7; CDR3 length: 15; V gene: TRBV11-3; CDR3 protein: CASSLDEGGFLEQYF
J gene: TRBJ2-3; CDR3 length: 13; V gene: TRBV10-3; CDR3 protein: CAISAGLADTQYF
J gene: TRBJ2-3; CDR3 length: 15; V gene: TRBV7-9; CDR3 protein: CASSPLGGGTDTQYF
J gene: TRBJ2-3; CDR3 length: 16; V gene: TRBV19; CDR3 protein: CASSPLAGTPTDTQYF
J gene: TRBJ2-1; CDR3 length: 17; V gene: TRBV3-1; CDR3 protein: CASSQDWREASYNEQFF
J gene: TRBJ2-5; CDR3 length: 13; V gene: TRBV20-1; CDR3 protein: CSAKGRYQETQYF
J gene: TRBJ2-1; CDR3 length: 16; V gene: TRBV7-6; CDR3 protein: CASSPGAGGSYNEQFF
J gene: TRBJ2-5; CDR3 length: 14; V gene: TRBV5-4; CDR3 protein: CASSLVGSQETQYF
J gene: TRBJ2-7; CDR3 length: 14; V gene: TRBV5-6; CDR3 protein: CASSEGTSGDEQYF
J gene: TRBJ2-1; CDR3 length: 17; V gene: TRBV12-5; CDR3 protein: CASGLVTSSSPYNEQFF
J gene: TRBJ2-7; CDR3 length: 14; V gene: TRBV7-9; CDR3 protein: CASSLEGSSYEQYF
J gene: TRBJ2-7; CDR3 length: 13; V gene: TRBV29-1; CDR3 protein: CSVDTGSSYEQYF